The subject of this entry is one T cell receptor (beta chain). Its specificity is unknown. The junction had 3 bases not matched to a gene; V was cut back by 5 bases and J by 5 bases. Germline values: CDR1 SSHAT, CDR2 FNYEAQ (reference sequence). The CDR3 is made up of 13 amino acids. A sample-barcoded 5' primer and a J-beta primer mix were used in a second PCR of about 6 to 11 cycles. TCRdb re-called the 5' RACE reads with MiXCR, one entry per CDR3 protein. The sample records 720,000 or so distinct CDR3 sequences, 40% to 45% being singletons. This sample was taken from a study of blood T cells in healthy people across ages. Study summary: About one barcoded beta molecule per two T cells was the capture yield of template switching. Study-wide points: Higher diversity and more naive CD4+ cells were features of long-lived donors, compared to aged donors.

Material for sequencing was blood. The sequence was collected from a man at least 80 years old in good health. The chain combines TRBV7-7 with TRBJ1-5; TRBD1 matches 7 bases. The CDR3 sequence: CASSAGTDQPQHF. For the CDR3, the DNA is TGTGCCAGCAGCGCCGGGACAGATCAGCCCCAGCATTTT.